Below, one T cell receptor (beta chain) is given with its context. Participant-given clinical history determined each cohort assignment. Donors in Cohort 3 counted as recovered after two negative PCRs, clearance, or symptom resolution. Trimming took 4 bases from V and 6 from J; bases not matched to a gene: 6. Germline V gene lookup returns CDR1 SGHNT and CDR2 YYREEE (reference sequence). The CDR3 runs to 14 residues. This specimen comes from a study of blood T cell repertoires in COVID-19. Study information: The study drew acute and convalescent COVID-19 samples from the United States, Italy and Spain.

Original analysis: Estimation of nucleated cell counts was performed using reference gene primer amplification. Generated by immunoSEQ multiplex PCR, the TCRdb table keeps only in-frame clones and is missing some. V and J calls and clone size follow that table, whereas D and trimming were derived from the DNA. The sample yields 150,000 to 200,000 clones, roughly 80% seen once. Sequencing input: PBMCs or T cells enriched from blood (not recorded which). This receptor was identified in a man aged 45 to 65 who had recovered from COVID-19. This sequence joins TRBV5-4 and TRBJ2-3, with 9 bases aligning to TRBD2. This chain's CDR3 is CASSISGRVDTQYF. CDR3 nucleotides: TGTGCCAGCAGCATTAGCGGGAGAGTGGATACGCAGTATTTT.